This T cell receptor (beta chain) was captured in a study of CD8 T cells in ankylosing spondylitis. Regarding the study as a whole: There was reportedly significant enrichment of clones that were disease-linked in matched ankylosing spondylitis synovial fluid.

The CDR3 totals 13 residues. Trimming removed 10 bases at V and 2 bases at J, with 12 bases between. CDR1 and CDR2 (germline): KGHDR, SFDVKD. This clonotype was recorded a few times. Its antigen is as yet unknown. For TCR beta, libraries came from quantitative 5'-RACE with molecular barcodes. TCRdb re-derived calls from the 5' RACE reads in MiXCR, one entry per CDR3 protein. The sample has 250,000 to 300,000 distinct CDR3 sequences, 20% seen once. Sequencing was carried out using blood, either unsorted or a sorted T cell fraction (not recorded which). This sequence joins TRBV24-1 and TRBJ2-3, with D unresolved. The source is a male donor with ankylosing spondylitis or in good health (not recorded which). The CDR3 coding sequence is TGTGCCACAACCCCAGGTAACACAGATACGCAGTATTTT. Its translation is CATTPGNTDTQYF.